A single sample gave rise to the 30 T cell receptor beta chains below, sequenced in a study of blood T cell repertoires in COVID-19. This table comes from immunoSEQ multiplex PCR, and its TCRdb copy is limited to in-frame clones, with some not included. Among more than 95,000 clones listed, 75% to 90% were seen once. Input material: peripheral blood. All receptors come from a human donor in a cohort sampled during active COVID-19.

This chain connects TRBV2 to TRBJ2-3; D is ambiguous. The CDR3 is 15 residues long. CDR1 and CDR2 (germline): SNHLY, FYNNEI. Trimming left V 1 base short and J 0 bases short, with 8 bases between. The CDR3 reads CASSEGRSSTDTQYF. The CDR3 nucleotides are TGTGCCAGCAGTGAAGGCAGATCTAGCACAGATACGCAGTATTTT.

The CDR3 DNA follows: TGTGCCATCAGGCCCCCGGGACAGGGGGGCTACGAGCAGTACTTC. Residues: CAIRPPGQGGYEQYF. The genes are TRBV10-3 and TRBJ2-7; TRBD1 matches at 11 bases. The CDR3 consists of 15 residues. Germline lookup yields CDR1 ENHRY and CDR2 SYGVKD. The J segment lost 3 bases and the V segment lost 6 bases, leaving 7 bases of the junction unmatched.

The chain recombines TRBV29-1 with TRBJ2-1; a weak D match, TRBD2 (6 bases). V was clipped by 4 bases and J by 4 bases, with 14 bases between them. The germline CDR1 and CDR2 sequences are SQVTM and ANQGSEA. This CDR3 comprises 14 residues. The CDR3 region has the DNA TGCAGCGTTGTTGGTCTAGCGAGTTACAATGAGCAGTTCTTC. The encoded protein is CSVVGLASYNEQFF.

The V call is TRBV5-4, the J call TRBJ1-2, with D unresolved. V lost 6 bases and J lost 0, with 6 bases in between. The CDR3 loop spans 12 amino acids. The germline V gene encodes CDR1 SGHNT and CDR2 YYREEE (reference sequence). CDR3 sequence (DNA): TGTGCCAGCAAGCCTTCTAACTATGGCTACACCTTC. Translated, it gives CASKPSNYGYTF.

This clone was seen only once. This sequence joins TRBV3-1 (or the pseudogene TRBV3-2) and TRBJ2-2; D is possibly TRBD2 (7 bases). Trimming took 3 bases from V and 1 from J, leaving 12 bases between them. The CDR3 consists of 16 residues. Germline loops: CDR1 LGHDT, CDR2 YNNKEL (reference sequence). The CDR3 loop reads CASSQAGALNTGELFF. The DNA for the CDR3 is TGTGCCAGCAGCCAGGCGGGGGCCCTGAACACCGGGGAGCTGTTTTTT.

The CDR3 DNA follows: TGTGCCTGGAGTGTAGCCGGGGGAGGCAATCAGCCCCAGCATTTT. It yields the protein CAWSVAGGGNQPQHF. V is TRBV30 and J is TRBJ1-5; TRBD1 might be the D (5 bases). CDR1 is GTSNPN, CDR2 SVGIG, per germline (reference sequence). The CDR3 consists of 15 residues. The V end lost 0 bases, the J end lost 2 bases, and 11 bases lay between the germline ends.

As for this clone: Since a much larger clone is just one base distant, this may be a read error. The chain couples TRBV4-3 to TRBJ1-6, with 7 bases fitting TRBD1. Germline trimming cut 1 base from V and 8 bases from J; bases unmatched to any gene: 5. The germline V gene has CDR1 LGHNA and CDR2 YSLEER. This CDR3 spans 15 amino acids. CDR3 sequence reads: CASSQAGQVYSPLHF. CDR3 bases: TGCGCCAGCAGCCAAGCTGGACAGGTATATTCACCCCTCCACTTT.

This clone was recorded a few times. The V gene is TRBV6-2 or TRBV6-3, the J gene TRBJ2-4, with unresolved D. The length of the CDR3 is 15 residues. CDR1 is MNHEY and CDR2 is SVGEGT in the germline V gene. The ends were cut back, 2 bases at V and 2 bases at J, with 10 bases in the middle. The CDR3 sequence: CASSYRLETKNIQYF. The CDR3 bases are TGTGCCAGCAGTTACCGACTGGAAACCAAAAACATTCAGTACTTC.

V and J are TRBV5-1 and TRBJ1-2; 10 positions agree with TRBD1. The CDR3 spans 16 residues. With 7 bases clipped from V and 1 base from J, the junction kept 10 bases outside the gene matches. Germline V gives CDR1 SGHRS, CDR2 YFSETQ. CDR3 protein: CASAPSGTGDNYGYTF. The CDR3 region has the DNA TGCGCCAGCGCCCCGTCCGGGACAGGGGATAACTATGGCTACACCTTC.

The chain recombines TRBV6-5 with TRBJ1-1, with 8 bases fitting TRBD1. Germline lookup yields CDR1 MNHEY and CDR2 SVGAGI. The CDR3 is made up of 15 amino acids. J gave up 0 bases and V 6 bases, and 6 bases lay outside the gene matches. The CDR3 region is CASSRTGGLNTEAFF. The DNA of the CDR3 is TGTGCCAGCAGCAGAACAGGGGGACTGAACACTGAAGCTTTCTTT.

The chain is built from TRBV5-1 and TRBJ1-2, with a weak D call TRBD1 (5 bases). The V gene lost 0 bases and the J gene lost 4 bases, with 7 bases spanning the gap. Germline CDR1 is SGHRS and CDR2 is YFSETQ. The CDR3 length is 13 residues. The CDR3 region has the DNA TGCGCCAGCAGCTTGGAGACAGTCTATGGCTACACCTTC. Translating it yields CASSLETVYGYTF.

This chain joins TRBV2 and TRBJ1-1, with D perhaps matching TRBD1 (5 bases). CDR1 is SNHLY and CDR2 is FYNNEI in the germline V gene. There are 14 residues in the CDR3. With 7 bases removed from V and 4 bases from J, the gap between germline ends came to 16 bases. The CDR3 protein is CASIERGASTEAFF. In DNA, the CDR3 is TGTGCCAGCATCGAAAGGGGTGCAAGCACTGAAGCTTTCTTT.

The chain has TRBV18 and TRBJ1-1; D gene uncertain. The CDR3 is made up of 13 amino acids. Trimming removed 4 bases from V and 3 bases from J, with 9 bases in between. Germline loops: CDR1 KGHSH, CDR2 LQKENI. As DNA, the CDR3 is TGTGCCAGCTCACGCCGGGTCGACACTGAAGCTTTCTTT. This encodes CASSRRVDTEAFF.

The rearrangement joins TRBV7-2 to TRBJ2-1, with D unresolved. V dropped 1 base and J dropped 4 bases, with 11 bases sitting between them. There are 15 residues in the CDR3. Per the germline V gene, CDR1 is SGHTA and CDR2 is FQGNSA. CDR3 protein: CASSLDRLTYNEQFF. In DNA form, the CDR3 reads TGTGCCAGCAGCTTAGATAGACTTACGTACAATGAGCAGTTCTTC.

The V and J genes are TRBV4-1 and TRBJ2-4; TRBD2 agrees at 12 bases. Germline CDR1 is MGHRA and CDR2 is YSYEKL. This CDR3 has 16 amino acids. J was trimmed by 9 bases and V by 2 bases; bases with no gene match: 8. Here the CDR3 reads CASSQTSGGNTGIQYF. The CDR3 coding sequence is TGCGCCAGCAGCCAAACTAGCGGGGGGAACACGGGCATTCAGTACTTC.

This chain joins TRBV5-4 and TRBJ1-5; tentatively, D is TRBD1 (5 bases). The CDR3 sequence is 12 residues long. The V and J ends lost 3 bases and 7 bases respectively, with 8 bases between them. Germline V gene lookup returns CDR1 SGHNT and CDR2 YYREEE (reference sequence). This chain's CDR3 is CASSSKGQPQHF. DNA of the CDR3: TGTGCCAGCAGCTCGAAGGGGCAGCCCCAGCATTTT. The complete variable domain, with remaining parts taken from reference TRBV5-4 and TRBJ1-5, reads ETGVTQSPTHLIKTRGQQVTLRCSSQSGHNTVSWYQQALGQGPQFIFQYYREEENGRGNFPPRFSGLQFPNYSSELNVNALELDDSALYLCASSSKGQPQHFGDGTRLSIL.

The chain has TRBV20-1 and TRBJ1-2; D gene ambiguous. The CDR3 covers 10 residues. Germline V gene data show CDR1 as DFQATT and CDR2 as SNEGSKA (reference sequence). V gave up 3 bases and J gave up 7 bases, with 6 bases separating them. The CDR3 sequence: CSARSGGYTF. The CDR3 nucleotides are TGCAGTGCTAGGTCGGGTGGCTACACCTTC.

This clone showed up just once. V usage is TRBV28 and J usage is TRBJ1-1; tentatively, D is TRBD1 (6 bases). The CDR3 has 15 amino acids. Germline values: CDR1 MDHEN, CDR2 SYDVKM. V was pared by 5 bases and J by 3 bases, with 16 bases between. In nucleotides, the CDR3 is TGTGCCAGCAGTCAACGTGAAGGGGGACACACTGAAGCTTTCTTT. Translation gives CASSQREGGHTEAFF.

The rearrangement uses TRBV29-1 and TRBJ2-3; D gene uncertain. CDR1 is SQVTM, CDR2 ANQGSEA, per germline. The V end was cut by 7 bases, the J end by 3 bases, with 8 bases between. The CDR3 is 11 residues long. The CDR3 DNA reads TGCAGCGGAACTCCAACAGATACGCAGTATTTT. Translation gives CSGTPTDTQYF.

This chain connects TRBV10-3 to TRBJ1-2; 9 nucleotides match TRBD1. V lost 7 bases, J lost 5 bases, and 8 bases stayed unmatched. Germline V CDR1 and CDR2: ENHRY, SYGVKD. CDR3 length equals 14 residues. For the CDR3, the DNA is TGTGCCATCAATAGACAGGGGGGAACTTATGGCTACACCTTC. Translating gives CAINRQGGTYGYTF.

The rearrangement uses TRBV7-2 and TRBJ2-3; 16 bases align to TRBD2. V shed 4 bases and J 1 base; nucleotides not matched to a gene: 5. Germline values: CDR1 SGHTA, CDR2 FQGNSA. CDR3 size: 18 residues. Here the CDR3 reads CASSSGLAGGYRTDTQYF. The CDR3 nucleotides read TGTGCCAGCAGCTCGGGACTAGCGGGGGGGTACCGCACAGATACGCAGTATTTT.

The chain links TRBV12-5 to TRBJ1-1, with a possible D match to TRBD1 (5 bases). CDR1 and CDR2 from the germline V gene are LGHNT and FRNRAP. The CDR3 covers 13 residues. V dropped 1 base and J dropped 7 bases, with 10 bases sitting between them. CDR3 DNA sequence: TGTGCTAGTGGTTTGGAGGGGCAGGGTGAAGCTTTCTTT. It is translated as CASGLEGQGEAFF.

The CDR3 reads CASIWTIGVEAFF. Here the CDR3 DNA reads TGTGCCAGCATTTGGACGATAGGGGTTGAAGCTTTCTTT. J is TRBJ1-1 and V is TRBV5-6; the D gene is possibly TRBD1 (5 bases). Trimming removed 6 bases from V and 7 bases from J, with 16 bases in between. Germline V gene lookup returns CDR1 SGHDT and CDR2 YYEEEE. This CDR3 has 13 residues.

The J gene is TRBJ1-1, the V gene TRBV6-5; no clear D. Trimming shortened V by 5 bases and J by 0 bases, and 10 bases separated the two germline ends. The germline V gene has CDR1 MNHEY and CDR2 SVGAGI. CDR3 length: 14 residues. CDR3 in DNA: TGTGCCAGCAGTCGAGTGGGCCTGAACACTGAAGCTTTCTTT. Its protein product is CASSRVGLNTEAFF.

CDR3 protein: CASSVELSWGPETQYF. The CDR3 DNA sequence: TGTGCCAGCAGCGTAGAACTGAGTTGGGGGCCAGAGACCCAGTACTTC. The chain couples TRBV9 to TRBJ2-5, with D possibly matching TRBD1 (6 bases). CDR1 and CDR2 (germline): SGDLS, YYNGEE. This CDR3 has 16 residues. Trimming took off 0 bases at V and 4 bases at J, with 16 bases between the two ends.

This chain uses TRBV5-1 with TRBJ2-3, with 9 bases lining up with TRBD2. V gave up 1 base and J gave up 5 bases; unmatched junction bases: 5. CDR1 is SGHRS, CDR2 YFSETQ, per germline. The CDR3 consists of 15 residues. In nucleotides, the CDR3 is TGCGCCAGCAGCTTGCGCGGGGGGGTAGGAGATACGCAGTATTTT. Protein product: CASSLRGGVGDTQYF.

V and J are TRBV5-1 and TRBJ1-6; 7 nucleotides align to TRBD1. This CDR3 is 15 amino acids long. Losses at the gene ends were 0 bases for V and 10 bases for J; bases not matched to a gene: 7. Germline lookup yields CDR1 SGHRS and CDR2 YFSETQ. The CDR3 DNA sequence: TGCGCCAGCAGCTTGGCCCCGACAGGGACCTCACCCCTCCACTTT. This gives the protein CASSLAPTGTSPLHF.

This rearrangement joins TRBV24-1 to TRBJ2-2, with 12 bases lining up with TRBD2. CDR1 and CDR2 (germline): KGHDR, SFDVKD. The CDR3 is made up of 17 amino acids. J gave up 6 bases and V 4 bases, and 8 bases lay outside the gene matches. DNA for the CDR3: TGTGCCACCAGTGACCCTAGCGGGGGGGCCGGGGCCGGGGAGCTGTTTTTT. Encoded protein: CATSDPSGGAGAGELFF.

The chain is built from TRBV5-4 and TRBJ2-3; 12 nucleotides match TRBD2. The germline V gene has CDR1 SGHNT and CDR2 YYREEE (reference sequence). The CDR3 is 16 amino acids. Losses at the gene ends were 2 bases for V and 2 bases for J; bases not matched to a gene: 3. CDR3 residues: CASSFLAGGTTDTQYF. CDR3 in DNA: TGTGCCAGCAGCTTCCTAGCGGGGGGGACCACAGATACGCAGTATTTT.

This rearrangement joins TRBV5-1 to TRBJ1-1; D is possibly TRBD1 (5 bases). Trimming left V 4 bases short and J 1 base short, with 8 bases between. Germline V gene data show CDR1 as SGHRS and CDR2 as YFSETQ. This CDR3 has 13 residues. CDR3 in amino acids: CASSDDRNTEAFF. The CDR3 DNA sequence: TGCGCCAGCAGCGACGACAGGAACACTGAAGCTTTCTTT.